A single sample is the source of the 16 T cell receptor beta chains below, sequenced in a study of vaccination effects on CD4 cells after COVID-19. What these receptors recognize is not known. ViraFEST expansion of antigen-specific CD4+ T cells with viral peptide pools preceded sequencing. Isolating CD4+ T cells followed approximately 9 days of culture. PCR-confirmed SARS-CoV-2 infection occurred in the person between March and December 2020. TCRdb's table, derived via immunoSEQ multiplex PCR, lists solely in-frame clones and lacks some. This table has roughly 70,000 clones, around 70% appearing once. Sequences were derived from CD4+ T cells from PBMCs cultured with HIV peptides, sampled before COVID-19 vaccination. Subset indicated: HIV-1 Nef peptide pool negative control/reference culture. The receptors come from a human donor who had a prior SARS-CoV-2 infection.

The CDR3 region is CASSLESLYNYGYTF. CDR3 in DNA: TGCGCCAGCAGCTTGGAATCACTGTATAACTATGGCTACACCTTC. The rearrangement links TRBV5-1 to TRBJ1-2; D unresolved. Germline values: CDR1 SGHRS, CDR2 YFSETQ. The CDR3 runs 15 residues. Trimming removed 0 bases at V and 1 base at J, with 10 bases between. Using reference TRBV5-1 and TRBJ1-2 for the parts outside the CDR3, the full variable domain is KAGVTQTPRYLIKTRGQQVTLSCSPISGHRSVSWYQQTPGQGLQFLFEYFSETQRNKGNFPGRFSGRQFSNSRSEMNVSTLELGDSALYLCASSLESLYNYGYTFGSGTRLTVV.

This chain joins TRBV6-1 and TRBJ1-2; D is ambiguous. The ends were cut back, 3 bases at V and 2 bases at J, with 7 bases in the middle. Germline loops: CDR1 MNHNS, CDR2 SASEGT. The CDR3 covers 13 residues. The CDR3 sequence: CASSELANYGYTF. The DNA for the CDR3 is TGTGCCAGCAGTGAGTTGGCCAACTATGGCTACACCTTC.

In its sample, this clone was seen once. V is TRBV6-5 and J is TRBJ1-1, with D hard to call. CDR3 length equals 13 residues. CDR1 MNHEY and CDR2 SVGAGI come from the germline V gene. With 0 bases removed from V and 4 bases from J, the gap between germline ends came to 6 bases. CDR3 sequence reads: CASSYSGITEAFF. The CDR3 region has the DNA TGTGCCAGCAGTTACTCAGGGATCACTGAAGCTTTCTTT.

The chain combines TRBV15 with TRBJ2-7; D might be TRBD1 (6 bases). In germline, CDR1 is LNHNV, CDR2 YYDKDF (reference sequence). CDR3 length: 15 residues. The V end was cut by 1 base, the J end by 0 bases, with 10 bases between. The CDR3 DNA reads as TGTGCCACCAGCAGAGGCCGGGACACCTCCTACGAGCAGTACTTC. This codes for CATSRGRDTSYEQYF.

The chain carries TRBV6-6 and TRBJ1-5; 9 nucleotides match TRBD1. The CDR3 has 15 amino acids. CDR1 and CDR2 (germline): MNHNY, SVGAGI (reference sequence). V gave up 7 bases and J gave up 5 bases; unmatched junction bases: 9. DNA of the CDR3: TGTGCCAGCAAGGACAGGGGTTGGAGTGATCAGCCCCAGCATTTT. Translation: CASKDRGWSDQPQHF.

This chain links TRBV5-4 with TRBJ2-4; the match to TRBD2 covers 7 bases. Germline-derived CDR1 and CDR2 are SGHNT and YYREEE (reference sequence). CDR3 length: 16 amino acids. V lost 0 bases to trimming and J lost 3 bases; unmatched junction nucleotides: 6. The CDR3 loop is CASSLVAGAHKNIQYF. CDR3 DNA sequence: TGTGCCAGCAGCTTGGTGGCGGGAGCACACAAAAACATTCAGTACTTC.

This chain links TRBV7-2 with TRBJ1-5; D possibly corresponds to TRBD1 (6 bases). The CDR3 runs to 19 residues. V shed 5 bases and J shed 2 bases, with 25 bases lying between them. Germline V gives CDR1 SGHTA, CDR2 FQGNSA. CDR3 sequence: CASSPAPQTGFPGNQPQHF. Written as DNA, the CDR3 is TGTGCCAGCAGCCCGGCCCCGCAAACAGGGTTTCCGGGCAATCAGCCCCAGCATTTT.

The rearrangement joins TRBV5-4 to TRBJ2-5; D unclear. Germline V gene sequence: CDR1 SGHNT, CDR2 YYREEE (reference sequence). The CDR3 contains 14 residues. The germline V and J ends were trimmed by 5 bases and 0 bases, with 11 bases remaining between them. CDR3 bases: TGTGCCAGCAGACCGACCCAAAACCAAGAGACCCAGTACTTC. This translates into CASRPTQNQETQYF.

Only one count was recorded for this clone. The chain has TRBV11-2 and TRBJ2-7; unclear D gene. Trimming shortened V by 5 bases and J by 6 bases, and 8 bases separated the two germline ends. The CDR3 runs 11 residues. Germline V lookup: CDR1 SGHAT, CDR2 FQNNGV. CDR3: CASSTVFEQYF. CDR3 in DNA: TGTGCCAGCAGCACAGTTTTCGAGCAGTACTTC.

The chain is built from TRBV7-9 and TRBJ2-3; D is uncertain. This CDR3 comprises 14 residues. Germline values: CDR1 SEHNR, CDR2 FQNEAQ (reference sequence). V lost 5 bases to trimming and J lost 4 bases, with 13 bases between them. CDR3 protein: CASSVVSASDTQYF. The CDR3 nucleotides read TGTGCCAGCAGCGTAGTAAGCGCGTCAGATACGCAGTATTTT.

V usage is TRBV5-1 and J usage is TRBJ2-3, with 9 bases aligning to TRBD1. Germline V gives CDR1 SGHRS, CDR2 YFSETQ. This CDR3 region has 16 residues. With V trimmed by 6 bases and J by 3 bases, 11 bases remained unmatched. The CDR3 bases are TGCGCCAGCACCTTAGACAGGGGGGTTCAGACAGATACGCAGTATTTT. Protein: CASTLDRGVQTDTQYF.

This chain uses TRBV10-1 with TRBJ2-7, with a possible D match to TRBD2 (5 bases). The length of the CDR3 is 13 residues. Germline lookup yields CDR1 WNHNN and CDR2 SYGVQD (reference sequence). The V and J ends lost 7 bases and 7 bases respectively, with 17 bases between them. CDR3 coding DNA: TGCGCCAGCAACCGAGGGATAGTAGGGGAGCAGTACTTC. Translation gives CASNRGIVGEQYF.

The chain is built from TRBV11-3 and TRBJ1-2; D unresolved. Germline values: CDR1 SGHNT, CDR2 YENEEA. V lost 3 bases and J 6 bases, leaving 14 bases between the germline ends. The CDR3 totals 14 residues. The CDR3 DNA sequence: TGTGCCAGCAGCTTTGATTCGACGGTCCATGGCTACACCTTC. Translation gives CASSFDSTVHGYTF.

The chain employs TRBV12-5 and TRBJ1-4; possible D gene TRBD1, 5 bases. Germline assignment: CDR1 LGHNT and CDR2 FRNRAP. The CDR3 has 20 residues. The ends were cut back, 6 bases at V and 6 bases at J, with 32 bases in the middle. The CDR3 nucleotides read TGTGCTAGTGGCTTTAGACAGACCCCCACCGTCAACGGCGGGGATGAAAAACTGTTTTTT. Translating it yields CASGFRQTPTVNGGDEKLFF. The full variable domain, in which reference TRBV12-5 and TRBJ1-4 provide the parts outside the CDR3, is DARVTQTPRHKVTEMGQEVTMRCQPILGHNTVFWYRQTMMQGLELLAYFRNRAPLDDSGMPKDRFSAEMPDATLATLKIQPSEPRDSAVYFCASGFRQTPTVNGGDEKLFFGSGTQLSVL.

A few counts support this clone. The V call is TRBV4-3, the J call TRBJ1-2; tentative D call: TRBD1 (6 bases). Germline V gives CDR1 LGHNA, CDR2 YSLEER. The CDR3 extends over 14 amino acids. Trimming took 3 bases from V and 8 from J, leaving 16 bases between them. The CDR3 reads CASSQLPSQGGYTF. DNA for the CDR3: TGCGCCAGCAGCCAGCTCCCTAGCCAGGGGGGCTACACCTTC.

CDR3 DNA: TGTGCCAGCAGTTACCTGACAGCCTCCTACGAGCAGTACTTC. Amino acid sequence: CASSYLTASYEQYF. V is TRBV6-6 and J is TRBJ2-7; TRBD1 might be the D (5 bases). The CDR3 loop spans 14 amino acids. Between the trimmed V and J ends, which lost 2 bases and 0 bases, there was a span of 8 bases. The germline CDR1 and CDR2 sequences are MNHNY and SVGAGI (reference sequence).